This T cell receptor beta chain was retrieved from a study of OX40 agonist ivuxolimab in advanced cancers. Looking at the study overall: The patients got ivuxolimab, which is an agonistic anti-OX40 (CD134) antibody. Dosing consisted of intravenous ivuxolimab at 0.01 to 10 mg/kg every 2 weeks. Approximately 41% of patients had received prior checkpoint inhibitor therapy.

A remark on this clone: The antigen remains undetermined.

Repertoires were generated with immunoSEQ multiplex PCR, while TCRdb's copy carries only in-frame clones and drops some. This table holds about 99,000 clones, 90% to 96% found once. Study results and caveats: Dose levels from 0.1 to 3.0 mg/kg saw CD4+ and CD8+ blood T cells expand clonally by week 6.

Trimming cost V 2 bases and J 7 bases, with 15 bases left between them. In germline, CDR1 is MNHNS, CDR2 SASEGT. The CDR3 totals 15 residues. The chain is built from TRBV6-1 and TRBJ2-4; D possibly corresponds to TRBD2 (6 bases). Sample: CD4+ or CD8+ T cells sorted from blood, taken in a trial of the OX40 agonist ivuxolimab. This clonotype was obtained from an adult with an advanced solid tumor such as melanoma, head and neck, liver or kidney cancer. CDR3 residues: CASSETAEGGNIQYF. CDR3 nucleotides: TGTGCCAGCAGTGAAACAGCGGAGGGCGGGAACATTCAGTACTTC.